Each of the 23 T cell receptor beta chains below was sequenced from the same sample in a study of spatial heterogeneity in lung cancer (dated by TCRdb to the late 2010s). Broader findings and caveats from the paper: A correlation was observed between the number of expanded intratumoral alpha and beta TCRs and the tumor nonsynonymous mutation count.

These TCRs are of unknown antigen specificity. The time point label, as the study defines it: sample taken at primary tumor resection. The library came from 5' RACE. The instrument given in TCRdb is NextSeq 500. TCRdb passed the public sequencing reads through fastp at Q25 and MiXCR, retaining productive beta sequences. Every entry covers one CDR3 protein and lists the most common genes and DNA from its rows. This sample is represented by about 8,100 distinct CDR3 sequences; under 15% of them were singletons. Roughly 11% of the sample is in the top ten clones. The specimen was lung tumor tissue, collected at surgery. The receptors originated from a male donor with early-stage non-small cell lung cancer.

This clonotype was counted ten times or more. Because this beta chain is a stray read in a library intended to capture alpha chains, its abundance should not be given much weight. The rearrangement uses TRBV9 and TRBJ2-5; 9 nucleotides align to TRBD2. V lost 0 bases, J lost 5 bases, and 8 bases stayed unmatched. Germline CDR1 reads SGDLS; CDR2 reads YYNGEE. This CDR3 is 16 amino acids long. CDR3 region: CASSVGGGRAGETQYF. CDR3 DNA sequence: TGTGCCAGCAGCGTAGGAGGCGGGAGGGCCGGGGAGACCCAGTACTTC.

A word on this clonotype: This beta chain appears as a stray read in a library generated for alpha chains; its size is not informative. V usage is TRBV6-4 and J usage is TRBJ2-7; 8 bases map to TRBD1. This CDR3 is built from 15 residues. V shed 5 bases, J shed 0 bases, and the junction held 6 bases outside the gene matches. CDR1 is MRHNA and CDR2 is SNTAGT in the germline V gene. CDR3 nucleotide sequence: TGTGCCAGCAGTCACTGGACAGGGTCCTCCTACGAGCAGTACTTC. Protein sequence: CASSHWTGSSYEQYF.

By proportion, this clonotype is medium-sized. The library was prepared for alpha chains; this beta chain is a stray read, so its frequency means little. This chain connects TRBV20-1 to TRBJ1-4, with no clear D. V lost 4 bases and J lost 8, with 11 bases in between. Germline CDR1 and CDR2: DFQATT and SNEGSKA (reference sequence). This CDR3 region has 12 residues. CDR3 DNA sequence: TGCAGTGCTAATGCCCTGGGGGAAAAACTGTTTTTT. Translated, it gives CSANALGEKLFF.

This clonotype counts as medium-sized (0.01 to 0.1%). Within a library made for alpha chains, this beta chain is off target, and its count is uninformative. The genes are TRBV6-5 and TRBJ1-6, with 7 bases that match TRBD1. The V gene's germline CDR1 is MNHEY and CDR2 SVGAGI. The CDR3 contains 14 residues. Losses at the gene ends were 6 bases for V and 8 bases for J; bases not matched to a gene: 7. CDR3 nucleotides: TGTGCCAGCAGAATACAGGGGAGGGATTCACCCCTCCACTTT. It is translated as CASRIQGRDSPLHF.

There are many counts of this clonotype. The junction departs from the called germline gene at one end, perhaps through a read error. This beta chain turned up in a library designed for alpha chains; as an off-target read, its abundance says little. This chain uses TRBV5-6 with TRBJ2-5; D is unresolved. CDR3 length: 11 residues. Germline CDR1 is SGHDT and CDR2 is YYEEEE. CDR3 nucleotide sequence: TGTGCCAGCAGCTTGAAAGCGACCAGTGCGTTC. This encodes CASSLKATSAF.

This clonotype ranks as medium-sized (0.01 to 0.1%). Since it is a stray read in a library aimed at alpha chains, this beta chain has a size that is not meaningful. This chain connects TRBV19 to TRBJ2-2, with D perhaps assigned TRBD1 or TRBD2 (5 bases each). V lost 4 bases and J lost 2, with 11 bases in between. Germline-derived CDR1 and CDR2 are LNHDA and SQIVND (reference sequence). The CDR3 has 15 residues. CDR3 nucleotide sequence: TGTGCCAGTAGTAAAGGGACGCAAAACACCGGGGAGCTGTTTTTT. Translation: CASSKGTQNTGELFF.

This clonotype was counted ten times or more. Since it is a stray read in a library aimed at alpha chains, this beta chain has a size that is not meaningful. The V call is TRBV5-1, the J call TRBJ2-1; D uncertain. This CDR3 spans 14 amino acids. Germline loops: CDR1 SGHRS, CDR2 YFSETQ. V lost 2 bases and J lost 9, with 15 bases in between. The DNA for the CDR3 is TGCGCCAGCAGCTTTCCGGACCGCCGAGGTGAGCAGTTCTTC. This encodes CASSFPDRRGEQFF.

This clonotype is medium-sized (0.01 to 0.1%) within its sample. This beta chain is an off-target read within a library intended for alpha chains, so its frequency means little. The CDR3 DNA reads TGCAGTGCTAGAGACGGGACTAGCGGGAACTACGAGCAGTACTTC. This translates into CSARDGTSGNYEQYF. V is TRBV20-1 and J is TRBJ2-7, with TRBD2 matching 13 bases. CDR3 length equals 15 residues. Germline assignment: CDR1 DFQATT and CDR2 SNEGSKA (reference sequence). V shed 0 bases and J 3 bases; nucleotides not matched to a gene: 2.

A remark on this clonotype: Being off target in a library aimed at alpha chains, this beta chain has a size of little meaning. The V and J genes are TRBV18 and TRBJ2-3; possibly TRBD1 or TRBD2 for D (5 bases each). CDR1 is KGHSH, CDR2 LQKENI, per germline. Trimming pared 2 bases from V and 4 bases from J, leaving 7 bases between. The CDR3 is made up of 13 amino acids. CDR3 sequence: CASSPGGPDTQYF. For the CDR3, the DNA is TGTGCCAGCTCACCAGGGGGTCCAGATACGCAGTATTTT.

By share of the sample, this clonotype is medium-sized. This beta chain was picked up by a library intended for alpha chains and is off target, so its count carries little meaning. V is TRBV11-3 and J is TRBJ1-1, with TRBD1 identical over 7 bases. The V gene end was trimmed by 3 bases and the J gene end by 3 bases; junction bases not matched to a gene: 7. The CDR3 loop spans 15 amino acids. Germline CDR1 is SGHNT and CDR2 is YENEEA. CDR3 nucleotides: TGTGCCAGCAGCTTGGGCGGACAGGACGACACTGAAGCTTTCTTT. This translates into CASSLGGQDDTEAFF.

This clonotype is classed as large. Little can be read into the size of this beta chain, an off-target read in a library designed for alpha chains. CDR3 coding DNA: TGTGCCAGCAGCCCCTTTGGTGGCCTAGGGAATGAAAAACTGTTTTTT. Translation: CASSPFGGLGNEKLFF. J is TRBJ1-4 and V is TRBV27; unclear D gene. Trimming shortened V by 6 bases and J by 5 bases, and 19 bases separated the two germline ends. The CDR3 length is 16 residues. CDR1 is MNHEY and CDR2 is SMNVEV in the germline V gene (reference sequence).

This clonotype was detected ten times or more. This beta chain turned up in a library designed for alpha chains; as an off-target read, its abundance says little. The rearrangement uses TRBV7-2 and TRBJ2-1; 11 bases align to TRBD2. CDR3 size: 15 residues. V dropped 2 bases and J dropped 5; count of bases not matched to a gene: 2. In germline, CDR1 is SGHTA, CDR2 FQGNSA. The CDR3 reads CASSLQTSGNNEQFF. The CDR3 region has the DNA TGTGCCAGCAGCTTACAGACTAGCGGGAACAATGAGCAGTTCTTC.

This clonotype counts as medium-sized. Because the library targeted alpha chains, this beta chain is an off-target read whose size means little. CDR3 amino acids: CSARVAGVSYEQYF. CDR3 in DNA: TGCAGTGCTAGAGTAGCGGGGGTCTCCTACGAGCAGTACTTC. The V gene is TRBV20-1, the J gene TRBJ2-7; 9 bases align to TRBD2. CDR3 length: 14 residues. Germline CDR1 is DFQATT and CDR2 is SNEGSKA (reference sequence). The V and J ends lost 1 base and 0 bases, in that order; junction bases with no gene match: 1.

Note on this clonotype: It is unclear where the CDR3 begins or ends on the DNA, so no DNA is shown, and the CDR3 is as TCRdb lists it. The library was built for alpha chains, so this beta chain is an off-target read and its size means little. V is TRBV7-3 and J is TRBJ2-3; TRBD2, as called in the table, went unchecked against the DNA. The CDR3 is 22 residues long, ends included. The germline V gene encodes CDR1 SGHTA and CDR2 FQGTGA. CDR3 in amino acids: CASSFYICSARDSGRRADTQYF.

The sample holds a few counts of this clonotype. Since the library was made to target alpha chains, this beta chain is a stray read and its abundance is not meaningful. The J gene is TRBJ2-5, the V gene TRBV11-2; no reliable D call. The CDR3 runs 15 residues. From germline, CDR1 is SGHAT and CDR2 FQNNGV. Trimming removed 6 bases from V and 3 bases from J, with 17 bases in between. The CDR3 sequence is CASRPRSEFKETQYF. CDR3 bases: TGTGCCAGCAGACCACGGTCCGAATTTAAAGAGACCCAGTACTTC.

A note on this clonotype: This beta chain turned up in a library designed for alpha chains; as an off-target read, its abundance says little. CDR3 nucleotide sequence: TGCAGTGCCCGACGACAGGGAATTAACTATGGCTACACCTTC. It is translated as CSARRQGINYGYTF. The chain links TRBV20-1 to TRBJ1-2, with 7 bases matching TRBD1. This CDR3 contains 14 residues. Trimming at V came to 6 bases and at J to 1 base, leaving 8 bases not matched to a gene. Germline CDR1 is DFQATT and CDR2 is SNEGSKA (reference sequence).

This clonotype was seen many times. The library was prepared for alpha chains; this beta chain is a stray read, so its frequency means little. The chain uses TRBV5-1 and TRBJ2-2; D is perhaps TRBD2 (5 bases). Germline V gene data show CDR1 as SGHRS and CDR2 as YFSETQ. The CDR3 is 15 residues long. V lost 4 bases and J 0 bases, leaving 10 bases between the germline ends. CDR3 in amino acids: CASSPLAPNTGELFF. Written as DNA, the CDR3 is TGCGCCAGCAGCCCCCTAGCACCGAACACCGGGGAGCTGTTTTTT.

This clonotype was recorded many times. The library was designed around alpha chains, so this beta chain is a stray read whose abundance carries little weight. The chain is built from TRBV29-1 and TRBJ1-2, with a tentative D call TRBD1 (5 bases). The CDR3 totals 12 residues. Germline CDR1 SQVTM, CDR2 ANQGSEA. Trimming pared 6 bases from V and 6 bases from J, leaving 14 bases between. The CDR3 DNA reads as TGCAGCGTAATGACAGTTCTAAATGGCTACACCTTC. It yields the protein CSVMTVLNGYTF. Full variable domain (rest looked up from reference TRBV29-1 and TRBJ1-2): SAVISQKPSRDICQRGTSLTIQCQVDSQVTMMFWYRQQPGQSLTLIATANQGSEATYESGFVIDKFPISRPNLTFSTLTVSNMSPEDSSIYLCSVMTVLNGYTFGSGTRLTVV.

This clonotype was counted ten times or more. The library was built for alpha chains, so this beta chain is an off-target read and its size means little. The chain combines TRBV19 with TRBJ2-7, with 8 positions matching TRBD1. Losses at the gene ends were 9 bases for V and 2 bases for J; bases not matched to a gene: 6. The CDR3 is made up of 13 amino acids. Germline CDR1 and CDR2: LNHDA and SQIVND (reference sequence). The CDR3 nucleotides read TGTGCCAGCTCGGACAGGGCCGCCTACGAGCAGTACTTC. The encoded protein is CASSDRAAYEQYF. The whole variable domain, filled in from reference TRBV19 and TRBJ2-7, reads DGGITQSPKYLFRKEGQNVTLSCEQNLNHDAMYWYRQDPGQGLRLIYYSQIVNDFQKGDIAEGYSVSREKKESFPLTVTSAQKNPTAFYLCASSDRAAYEQYFGPGTRLTVT.

This clonotype is termed medium-sized. Since it is a stray read in a library aimed at alpha chains, this beta chain has a size that is not meaningful. The chain combines TRBV11-2 with TRBJ2-7; D is uncertain. The CDR3 has 13 amino acids. The ends were cut back, 5 bases at V and 2 bases at J, with 10 bases in the middle. Germline V gene lookup returns CDR1 SGHAT and CDR2 FQNNGV. In DNA, the CDR3 is TGTGCCAGCAGCCTCCAAACGGCCTACGAGCAGTACTTC. Amino acid sequence: CASSLQTAYEQYF.

This clonotype was counted at least ten times. In a library made to pick up alpha chains, this beta chain is a stray read with a size that means little. This chain uses TRBV20-1 with TRBJ1-1, with TRBD1 matching over 8 bases. The V gene's germline CDR1 is DFQATT and CDR2 SNEGSKA (reference sequence). This CDR3 is built from 12 residues. The CDR3 region has the DNA TGCAGCGCGACAGGGGTAAACACTGAAGCTTTCTTT. Amino acid sequence: CSATGVNTEAFF.

This clonotype was counted at least ten times. With the library built for alpha chains, this beta chain is off target and its frequency is not meaningful. The V and J genes are TRBV27 and TRBJ2-7; D unresolved. There are 13 residues in the CDR3. CDR1 is MNHEY, CDR2 SMNVEV, per germline (reference sequence). The V gene lost 2 bases and the J gene lost 9 bases, with 14 bases spanning the gap. CDR3 sequence (DNA): TGTGCCAGCAGTTTACTCGCTCCCCCAGGGCAGTACTTC. This sequence encodes CASSLLAPPGQYF.

This clonotype was counted ten times or more. A library prepared for alpha chains yielded this beta chain as an off-target read; its size is of little meaning. The genes are TRBV7-9 and TRBJ2-7; D gene ambiguous. V lost 1 base to trimming and J lost 7 bases, with 14 bases between them. The germline CDR1 and CDR2 sequences are SEHNR and FQNEAQ (reference sequence). CDR3 length: 14 amino acids. This CDR3 reads CASSLGDFLWEQYF. As DNA, the CDR3 is TGTGCCAGCAGCTTAGGCGACTTCCTCTGGGAGCAGTACTTC.